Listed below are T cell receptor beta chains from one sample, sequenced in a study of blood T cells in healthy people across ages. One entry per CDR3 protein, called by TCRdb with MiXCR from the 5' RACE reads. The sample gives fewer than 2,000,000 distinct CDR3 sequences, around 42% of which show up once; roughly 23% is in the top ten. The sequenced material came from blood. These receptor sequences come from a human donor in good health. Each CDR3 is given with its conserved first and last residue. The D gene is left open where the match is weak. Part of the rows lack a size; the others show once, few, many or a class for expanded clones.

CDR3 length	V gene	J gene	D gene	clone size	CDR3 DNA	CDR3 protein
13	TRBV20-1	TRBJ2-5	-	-	TGCAGTGCTAGGGACGAGGGTAAAGAGACCCAGTACTTC	CSARDEGKETQYF
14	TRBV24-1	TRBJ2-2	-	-	TGTGCCACCAGTGAAACGGACACAACCGGGGAGCTGTTTTTT	CATSETDTTGELFF
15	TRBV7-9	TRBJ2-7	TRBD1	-	TGTGCCAGCAGCTCATCCGGGACAGGGTGGACCGAGCAGTACTTC	CASSSSGTGWTEQYF
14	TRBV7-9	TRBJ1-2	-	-	TGTGCCAGCAGCCCATTGGGACGGAACTATGGCTACACCTTC	CASSPLGRNYGYTF
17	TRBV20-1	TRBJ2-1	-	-	TGCAGTGCTAGAACCAGACTAGGAGAGCTACGAGGGGATGAGCAGTTCTTC	CSARTRLGELRGDEQFF
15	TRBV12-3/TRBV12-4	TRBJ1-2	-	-	TGTGCCAGCAGTTTAAACGAGGGGATGGAATATGGCTACACCTTC	CASSLNEGMEYGYTF
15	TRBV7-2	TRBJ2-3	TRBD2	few	TGTGCCAGCAGCTTAAAAGCGGGGGGGGGAGATACGCAGTATTTT	CASSLKAGGGDTQYF
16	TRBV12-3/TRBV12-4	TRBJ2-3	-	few	TGTGCCAGCAGTTTATCTCTAGGGGATTGGACAGATACGCAGTATTTT	CASSLSLGDWTDTQYF
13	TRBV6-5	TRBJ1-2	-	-	TGTGCCAGCAGTTACTCCAGGGGAAGAGGCTACACCTTC	CASSYSRGRGYTF
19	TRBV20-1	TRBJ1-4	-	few	TGCAGTGCTAGAGATGCGGTCGGGGGGTCGGGTGCAACTAATGAAAAACTGTTTTTT	CSARDAVGGSGATNEKLFF
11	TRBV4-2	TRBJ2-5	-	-	TGTGCCTGTGACAACTGGGAAACCCAGTACTTC	CACDNWETQYF
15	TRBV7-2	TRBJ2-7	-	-	TGTGCCAGCAGCTCTGGACGGTCCAGCTCCTACGAGCAGTACTTC	CASSSGRSSSYEQYF
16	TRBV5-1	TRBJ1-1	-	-	TGCGCCAGCAGCGTAGCCCGACAGGTTCCGAACACTGAAGCTTTCTTT	CASSVARQVPNTEAFF
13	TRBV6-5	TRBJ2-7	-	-	TGTGCCAGCAGCTATGGGGGTCACGACGAGCAGTACTTC	CASSYGGHDEQYF
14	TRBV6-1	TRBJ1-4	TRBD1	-	TGTGCCAGCACCCCTGACAGGGGGCGCGAAAAACTGTTTTTT	CASTPDRGREKLFF
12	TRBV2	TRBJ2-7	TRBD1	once	TGTGCCAGGGGACAGAGCTCCTACGAGCAGTACTTC	CARGQSSYEQYF
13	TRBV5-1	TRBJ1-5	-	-	TGCGCCAGGGGGGGGAGAAGCAATCAGCCCCAGCATTTT	CARGGRSNQPQHF
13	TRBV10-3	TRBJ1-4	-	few	TGTGCCATCAGTGATGGGAGGGATGAAAAACTGTTTTTT	CAISDGRDEKLFF
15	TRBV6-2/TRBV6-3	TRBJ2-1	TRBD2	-	TGTGCCAGCCTCAATGAAGCGGGGGGCCGGGATGAGCAGTTCTTC	CASLNEAGGRDEQFF
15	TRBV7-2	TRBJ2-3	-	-	TGTGCCAGCAGCCAAGACTATTATCGCACAGATACGCAGTATTTT	CASSQDYYRTDTQYF
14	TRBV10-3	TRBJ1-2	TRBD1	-	TGTGCCATCAGAGGGACAGGGGGCAACTATGGCTACACCTTC	CAIRGTGGNYGYTF
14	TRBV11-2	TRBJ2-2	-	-	TGTGCCAGCAGCGACCATTCCTTGACCGGGGAGCTGTTTTTT	CASSDHSLTGELFF
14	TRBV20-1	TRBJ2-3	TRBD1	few	TGCAGTGCCCAGGACAGGGGGCTCTCGGATACGCAGTATTTT	CSAQDRGLSDTQYF
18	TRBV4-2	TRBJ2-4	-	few	TGTGCCAGCAGCCAAGGCACTACCGAGTGGGGAGCCAAAAACATTCAGTACTTC	CASSQGTTEWGAKNIQYF
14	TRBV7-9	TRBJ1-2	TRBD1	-	TGTGCCAGCAGCCCCAAGGGGGCCCTCTATGGCTACACCTTC	CASSPKGALYGYTF
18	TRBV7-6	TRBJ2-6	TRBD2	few	TGTGCCAGCAGCACTTTAGCGGGGGGCATCTCTGGGGCCAACGTCCTGACTTTC	CASSTLAGGISGANVLTF
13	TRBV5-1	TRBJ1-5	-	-	TGCGCCAGCAGCTTAGGCAGAAATCAGCCCCAGCCTTTT	CASSLGRNQPQPF
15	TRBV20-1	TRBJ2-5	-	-	TGCAGTGCTAGCCTCACAGGGTCTGTGGGAGAGACCCAGTACTTC	CSASLTGSVGETQYF
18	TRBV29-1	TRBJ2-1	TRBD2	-	TGCAGCGTCGCCGGGACTAGCGGGAGAATTTCATCCTACAATGAGCAGTTCTTC	CSVAGTSGRISSYNEQFF
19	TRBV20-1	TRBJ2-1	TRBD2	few	TGCAGTGCTAGAGTAGGGACTAGCGGGGGGTCAAGCTCCTACAATGAGCAGTTCTTC	CSARVGTSGGSSSYNEQFF
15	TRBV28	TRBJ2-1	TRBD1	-	TGTGCCAGCAGGGTTACGGGGCAGGGGGCCAATGAGCAGTTCTTC	CASRVTGQGANEQFF
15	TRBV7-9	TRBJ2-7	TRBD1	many	TGTGCCAGCAGCTTCACAGGGGGGTCTTCTCACGAGCAGTACTTC	CASSFTGGSSHEQYF
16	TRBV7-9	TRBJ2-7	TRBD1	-	TGTGCCAGCAGCTTCCCTGCGGGACAGGGCTCCTACGAGCAGTACTTC	CASSFPAGQGSYEQYF
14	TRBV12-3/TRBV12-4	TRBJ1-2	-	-	TGTGCCAGCAGTCGCCTCCGGGACATCTATGGCTACACCTTC	CASSRLRDIYGYTF
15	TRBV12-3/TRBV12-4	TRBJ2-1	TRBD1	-	TGTGCCAGCAGTTATCGGACAGGGGTAAACAATGAGCAGTTCTTC	CASSYRTGVNNEQFF
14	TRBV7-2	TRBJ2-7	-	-	TGTGCCAGCAGCTTAGACTACAGCTCCTACGAGCAGTACTTC	CASSLDYSSYEQYF
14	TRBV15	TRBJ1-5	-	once	TGTGCCACCAGCAGCCGACTTGGGGATCAGCCCCAGCATTTT	CATSSRLGDQPQHF
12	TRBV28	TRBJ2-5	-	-	TGTGCCAGCAGAGACCTACCGGGAAAAAAGTACTTC	CASRDLPGKKYF
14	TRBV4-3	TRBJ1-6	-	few	TGCGCCAGCAGCCAAGATATGCGTAATTCACCCCTCCACTTT	CASSQDMRNSPLHF
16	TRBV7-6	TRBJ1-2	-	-	TGTGCCAGCAGCTTAAAAGCGGCAGGGGTTGTAGGTGGCTACACCTTC	CASSLKAAGVVGGYTF